This T cell receptor (beta chain) was retrieved from a study of blood T cell repertoires in COVID-19 (dated by TCRdb to about 2020). Study-wide context: Samples from collaborators originated in the United States, Italy and Spain and spanned both the acute and convalescent phases of COVID-19. The prospective study material was composed of cDNA or gDNA derived from T cells, B-cell-depleted T cells, or PBMCs. Subjects who had been exposed to COVID-19, were actively infected with it, or had recovered from it provided the deeply sampled blood TCRbeta repertoires that made up the dataset. The repertoires were released in a freely available public database intended as a resource for research on the immune response to SARS-CoV-2. Samples were obtained from the ongoing ImmuneRACE study (first 160 participants) and from 1,254 subjects provided by 6 global collaborators. Sample metadata almost always included a de-identified subject ID, COVID-19 status, age in years and sex. Where available, HLA class I and class II types were taken from metadata supplied by the sample provider and were not determined by assay-based typing.

TCRbeta CDR3 regions were amplified from genomic DNA by means of the immunoSEQ Assay, a bias-controlled multiplex PCR. As for how the authors treated the data: The number of nucleated cells in each sample was estimated by amplification of reference gene primers within the assay. To quantify the absolute abundance of each unique TCRbeta CDR3 rearrangement, sequence reads were collapsed and filtered. Productive Simpson clonality was computed per sample as the square root of Simpson's diversity index over productive rearrangements. TCRdb took this table from immuneACCESS and kept in-frame rearrangements with V and J called. Such tables lack part of the clones; where checked against another copy, unresolved V genes explain under half of the gap, and the rest is unexplained. The V and J calls and clone size are taken from that table; D and trimming were inferred from the DNA. This sample holds tens of thousands of clones; roughly 76% were observed only once. Clones ranked in the top ten supply approximately 16% of the sample.

General conclusions and limits of the study: The quantity of clinical and demographic metadata differed by source and by participant and was supplied without curation.

For this clone: This clone's antigen is unknown. No per-base quality is available; no much larger clone lies one base away.

The CDR3 runs 14 amino acids, cysteine and phenylalanine included. Of the read, only the CDR3 DNA is kept; its 42 bases are in frame from base 1. As encoded in the germline V gene, CDR1 is MNHEY while CDR2 is SVGEGT. Clipping removes 5 bases from V and 5 bases from J, with 6 as the unmatched junction base count. Each collaborating institution followed its own protocols to collect whole blood in K2EDTA tubes. For TCRbeta analysis, collaborators shipped samples as frozen whole blood, isolated PBMCs, or DNA extracted from either of those sample types. Recombination connected TRBV6-2 or TRBV6-3 to TRBJ2-5; 9 bases in between match TRBD2. The specimen sequenced was peripheral blood. This TCR was sampled from a woman older than 75 with active or convalescent COVID-19. In nucleotide form, the sequence is TGTGCCAGCAGTCTTAGCGGGAGAGAGGAGACCCAGTACTTC. Translated, it reads CASSLSGREETQYF.